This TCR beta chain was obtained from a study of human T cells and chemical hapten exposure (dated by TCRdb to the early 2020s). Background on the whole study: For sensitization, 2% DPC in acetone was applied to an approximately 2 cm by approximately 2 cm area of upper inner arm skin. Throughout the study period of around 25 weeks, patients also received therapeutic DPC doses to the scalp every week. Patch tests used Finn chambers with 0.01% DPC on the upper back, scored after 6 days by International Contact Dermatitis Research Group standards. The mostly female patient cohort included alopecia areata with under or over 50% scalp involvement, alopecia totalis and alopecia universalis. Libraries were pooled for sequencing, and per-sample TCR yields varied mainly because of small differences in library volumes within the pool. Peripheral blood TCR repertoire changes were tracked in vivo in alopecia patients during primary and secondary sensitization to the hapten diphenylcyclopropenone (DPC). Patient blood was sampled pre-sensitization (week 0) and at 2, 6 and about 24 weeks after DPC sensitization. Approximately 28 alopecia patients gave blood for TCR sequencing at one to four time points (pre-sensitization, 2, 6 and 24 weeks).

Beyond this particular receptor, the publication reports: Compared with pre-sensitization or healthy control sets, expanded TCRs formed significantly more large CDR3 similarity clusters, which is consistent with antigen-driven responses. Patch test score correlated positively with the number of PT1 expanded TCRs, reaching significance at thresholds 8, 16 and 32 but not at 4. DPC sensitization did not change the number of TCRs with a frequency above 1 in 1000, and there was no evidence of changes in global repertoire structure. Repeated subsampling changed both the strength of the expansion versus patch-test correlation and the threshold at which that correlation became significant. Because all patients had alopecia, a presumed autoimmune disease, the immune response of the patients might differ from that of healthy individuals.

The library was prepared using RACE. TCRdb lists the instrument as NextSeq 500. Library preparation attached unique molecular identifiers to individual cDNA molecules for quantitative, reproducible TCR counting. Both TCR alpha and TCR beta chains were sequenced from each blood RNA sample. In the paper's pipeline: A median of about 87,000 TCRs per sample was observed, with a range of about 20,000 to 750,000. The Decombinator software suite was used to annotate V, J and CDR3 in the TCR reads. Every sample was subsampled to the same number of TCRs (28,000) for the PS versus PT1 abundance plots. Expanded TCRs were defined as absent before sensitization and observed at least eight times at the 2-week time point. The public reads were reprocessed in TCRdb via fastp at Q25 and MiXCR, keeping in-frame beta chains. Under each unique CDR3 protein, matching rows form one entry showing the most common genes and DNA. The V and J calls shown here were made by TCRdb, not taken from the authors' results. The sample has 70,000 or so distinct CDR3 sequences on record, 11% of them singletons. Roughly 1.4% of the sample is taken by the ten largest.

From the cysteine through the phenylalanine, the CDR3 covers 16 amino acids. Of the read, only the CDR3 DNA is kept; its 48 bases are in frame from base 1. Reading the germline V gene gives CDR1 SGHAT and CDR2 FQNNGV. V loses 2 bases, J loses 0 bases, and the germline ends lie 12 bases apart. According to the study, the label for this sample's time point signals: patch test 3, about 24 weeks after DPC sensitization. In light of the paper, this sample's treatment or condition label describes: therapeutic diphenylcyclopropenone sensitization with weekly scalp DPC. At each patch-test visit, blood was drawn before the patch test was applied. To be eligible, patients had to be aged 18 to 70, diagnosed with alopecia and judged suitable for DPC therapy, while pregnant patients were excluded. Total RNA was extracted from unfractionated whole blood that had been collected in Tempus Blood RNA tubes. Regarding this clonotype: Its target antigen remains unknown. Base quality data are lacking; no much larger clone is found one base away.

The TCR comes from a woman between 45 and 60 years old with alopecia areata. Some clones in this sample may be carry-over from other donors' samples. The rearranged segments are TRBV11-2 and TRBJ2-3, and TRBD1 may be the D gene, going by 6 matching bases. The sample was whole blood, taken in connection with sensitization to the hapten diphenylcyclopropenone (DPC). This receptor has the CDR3 CASSLLETGSTDTQYF. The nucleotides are TGTGCCAGCAGCTTACTTGAGACAGGAAGCACAGATACGCAGTATTTT.